The 20 T cell receptor beta chains listed next were all sequenced from one sample in a study of Graves' ophthalmopathy and Graves' hyperthyroidism. RNA transcripts provided the template for amplifying TCR beta CDR3 regions. HTBI primers primed a first-round RT-PCR, and a second-round multiplex PCR followed. Each CDR3 protein gets one entry after TCRdb re-called the multiplex PCR reads with MiXCR. The sample includes approximately 380,000 distinct CDR3 sequences, roughly 20% of them seen just once. The sample taken for sequencing was peripheral blood. The receptors come from a young woman with stable Graves' hyperthyroidism.

This clonotype has at least ten counts. CDR3 amino acids: CSARLGFNSPLHF. The CDR3 DNA reads TGCAGTGCTAGACTGGGGTTTAATTCACCCCTCCACTTT. The chain recombines TRBV20-1 with TRBJ1-6; no clear D gene. Trimming pared 2 bases from V and 6 bases from J, leaving 8 bases between. The length of the CDR3 is 13 residues. Germline CDR1 and CDR2: DFQATT and SNEGSKA (reference sequence).

This clonotype was picked up many times. This chain uses TRBV29-1 with TRBJ2-7; TRBD1 matches at 9 bases. Germline lookup yields CDR1 SQVTM and CDR2 ANQGSEA. The CDR3 spans 11 residues. V was pared by 7 bases and J by 5 bases, with 3 bases of the junction left unmatched. The chain's CDR3 is CSAGTGNEQYF. DNA of the CDR3: TGCAGCGCTGGGACAGGGAACGAGCAGTACTTC.

This clonotype has at least ten counts. The chain employs TRBV6-2 or TRBV6-3 and TRBJ1-2; perhaps TRBD1 as D (6 bases). Germline CDR1 is MNHEY and CDR2 is SVGEGT. Deletions cut 11 bases from V and 4 bases from J, with 14 bases between. The CDR3 sequence is 12 residues long. The CDR3 sequence is CAVRTGSYGYTF. For the CDR3, the DNA is TGTGCCGTCCGAACAGGGTCCTATGGCTACACCTTC.

V gene TRBV7-9 combines with J gene TRBJ1-1; no clear D gene. Germline CDR1 and CDR2: SEHNR and FQNEAQ (reference sequence). The CDR3 spans 13 residues. The germline V and J ends were trimmed by 4 bases and 8 bases, with 14 bases remaining between them. The CDR3 DNA follows: TGTGCCAGCAGCTCGGTAGCGTTTCCAGAAGCTTTCTTT. Its translation is CASSSVAFPEAFF. The full variable domain, its missing parts supplied by reference TRBV7-9 and TRBJ1-1, is DTGVSQNPRHKITKRGQNVTFRCDPISEHNRLYWYRQTLGQGPEFLTYFQNEAQLEKSRLLSDRFSAERPKGSFSTLEIQRTEQGDSAMYLCASSSVAFPEAFFGQGTRLTVV.

This clonotype was recorded many times. The rearrangement links TRBV12-3 or TRBV12-4 to TRBJ2-7, with a weak D call TRBD1 (5 bases). This CDR3 is 14 amino acids long. Between the trimmed V and J ends, which lost 5 bases and 4 bases, there was a span of 15 bases. The CDR3 bases are TGTGCCAGCAGTCCCCCCTCCGACAGTTACGAGCAGTACTTC. The encoded protein is CASSPPSDSYEQYF.

This clonotype appeared a few times. This chain connects TRBV6-5 to TRBJ1-2; no reliable D call. CDR3 length equals 15 residues. V was pared by 0 bases and J by 4 bases, with 12 bases between. Germline V gene lookup returns CDR1 MNHEY and CDR2 SVGAGI. The CDR3 DNA sequence: TGTGCCAGCAGTTACTCGGTATATGAGGGCTATGGCTACACCTTC. Residues: CASSYSVYEGYGYTF.

The chain couples TRBV5-1 to TRBJ2-5; 7 nucleotides match TRBD1. This CDR3 region has 16 residues. The ends lost 2 bases at V and 4 bases at J; junction bases unmatched: 11. Germline V gene sequence: CDR1 SGHRS, CDR2 YFSETQ. The CDR3 nucleotides read TGCGCCAGCAGCTTCTTGGATACAGGGGCAGCAGAGACCCAGTACTTC. It encodes CASSFLDTGAAETQYF.

V gene TRBV12-3 or TRBV12-4 combines with J gene TRBJ1-3; D not resolved. Trimming left V 2 bases short and J 4 bases short, with 6 bases between. CDR3 length: 13 residues. CDR3 amino acids: CASSLRRGNTIYF. The CDR3 DNA is TGTGCCAGCAGTTTAAGGAGGGGAAACACCATATATTTT.

This clonotype has at least ten counts. The rearrangement uses TRBV25-1 and TRBJ2-7, with 8 bases matching TRBD2. V lost 4 bases to trimming and J lost 2 bases; unmatched junction nucleotides: 7. Germline CDR1 and CDR2: MGHDK and SYGVNS. The CDR3 consists of 15 residues. The CDR3 spells CASSARSGGAYEQYF. The CDR3 coding sequence is TGTGCCAGCAGTGCGCGGTCCGGGGGGGCCTACGAGCAGTACTTC.

This sequence joins TRBV30 and TRBJ1-2; D possibly corresponds to TRBD1 (6 bases). The germline CDR1 and CDR2 sequences are GTSNPN and SVGIG (reference sequence). The CDR3 has 13 amino acids. The ends were cut back, 0 bases at V and 7 bases at J, with 12 bases in the middle. The DNA for the CDR3 is TGTGCCTGGAGTGTTGGGGGCAGCGGTGGCTACACCTTC. Translated, it gives CAWSVGGSGGYTF.

This clonotype was picked up many times. This chain joins TRBV20-1 and TRBJ2-6, with D perhaps TRBD2 (5 bases). Germline V CDR1 and CDR2: DFQATT, SNEGSKA (reference sequence). The V end was cut by 2 bases, the J end by 4 bases, with 12 bases between. CDR3 size: 15 residues. The CDR3 protein is CSARFPGSGANVLTF. The CDR3 DNA reads as TGCAGTGCTAGATTTCCGGGGTCAGGGGCCAACGTCCTGACTTTC.

The CDR3 region is CASSYSSGRLEQYF. The CDR3 region has the DNA TGTGCCAGCAGTTACTCTAGCGGGAGACTGGAGCAGTACTTC. The chain couples TRBV6-2 or TRBV6-3 to TRBJ2-7, with TRBD2 matching 9 bases. The CDR3 contains 14 residues. After removal of 0 bases from V and 7 bases from J, the junction contained 4 bases not matched to a gene. CDR1 and CDR2 (germline): MNHEY, SVGEGT.

The table lists this clonotype with many counts. This sequence joins TRBV20-1 and TRBJ2-7; TRBD2 aligns across 9 bases. Trimming removed 2 bases from V and 3 bases from J; junction bases left unmatched: 8. The germline gives CDR1 DFQATT, CDR2 SNEGSKA (reference sequence). The CDR3 consists of 15 residues. The CDR3 sequence is CSARTSGLFRYEQYF. CDR3 sequence (DNA): TGCAGTGCTAGAACTAGCGGGTTATTCCGCTACGAGCAGTACTTC.

This clonotype was picked up many times. The chain is built from TRBV12-3 or TRBV12-4 and TRBJ2-7; D gene ambiguous. CDR3 length equals 13 residues. V was clipped by 0 bases and J by 3 bases, with 6 bases between them. DNA of the CDR3: TGTGCCAGCAGTTTAGCTAGCATCTACGAGCAGTACTTC. Its translation is CASSLASIYEQYF.

The CDR3 reads CASSNRQGAPYEQYF. The CDR3 bases are TGTGCCAGCAGTAATCGACAGGGGGCGCCCTACGAGCAGTACTTC. The chain is built from TRBV6-5 and TRBJ2-7, with 10 positions matching TRBD1. In germline, CDR1 is MNHEY, CDR2 SVGAGI. The CDR3 has 15 residues. The trim removed 5 bases at V and 2 bases at J, leaving 6 bases unmatched.

This clonotype was recorded many times. The chain recombines TRBV4-2 with TRBJ2-6; TRBD1 matches 9 bases. Germline V CDR1 and CDR2: LGHNA, YNFKEQ. After removal of 3 bases from V and 1 base from J, the junction contained 13 bases not matched to a gene. This CDR3 contains 20 residues. CDR3 protein: CASSQKETGTGQSGANVLTF. CDR3 nucleotide sequence: TGTGCCAGCAGCCAGAAGGAGACCGGGACAGGGCAATCTGGGGCCAACGTCCTGACTTTC.

This clonotype appeared a few times. The chain couples TRBV2 to TRBJ1-3, with 7 bases identical to TRBD1. This CDR3 is built from 16 residues. Losses at the gene ends were 2 bases for V and 2 bases for J; bases not matched to a gene: 6. CDR1 SNHLY and CDR2 FYNNEI come from the germline V gene. The CDR3 loop reads CASSETRGRAGNTIYF. CDR3 nucleotides: TGTGCCAGCAGTGAAACGAGGGGGCGAGCTGGAAACACCATATATTTT.

The sample holds a few counts of this clonotype. The chain employs TRBV7-6 and TRBJ1-1; D is uncertain. The V end was cut by 7 bases, the J end by 1 base, with 10 bases between. Germline V gene data show CDR1 as SGHVS and CDR2 as FNYEAQ. The CDR3 has 13 residues. CDR3 sequence reads: CASKGEGNTEAFF. The CDR3 DNA sequence: TGTGCCAGCAAAGGAGAGGGGAACACTGAAGCTTTCTTT.

This clonotype has ten or more counts. This rearrangement joins TRBV25-1 to TRBJ2-7, with 11 bases identical to TRBD2. The J segment lost 3 bases and the V segment lost 4 bases, leaving 17 bases of the junction unmatched. CDR1 and CDR2 from the germline V gene are MGHDK and SYGVNS. The CDR3 is 19 residues long. CDR3 nucleotides: TGTGCCAGCAGTGCCGCCGGGACTAGCGGTCGGAATTTTTACTACGAGCAGTACTTC. Translated, it gives CASSAAGTSGRNFYYEQYF.

At least ten counts were recorded for this clonotype. The rearrangement links TRBV12-3 or TRBV12-4 to TRBJ2-7; D is perhaps TRBD1 or TRBD2 (5 bases each). The V end was cut by 9 bases, the J end by 3 bases, with 15 bases between. The CDR3 runs to 13 residues. The CDR3 protein is CASAAEGLYEQYF. The CDR3 DNA follows: TGTGCCAGTGCGGCCGAGGGGCTCTACGAGCAGTACTTC.